The next 18 T cell receptor beta chains were all read from a single sample in a study of T cell changes during pregnancy in multiple sclerosis. This table comes from immunoSEQ multiplex PCR, and its TCRdb copy is limited to in-frame clones, with some not included. The table records 60,000 or so clones, about 90% of them present only once. The input for sequencing was CD4+ T cells from peripheral blood mononuclear cells, taken after pregnancy. These receptors all stem from a female donor in good health, enrolled as a control in a pregnancy study.

The CDR3 DNA is TGCGCCAGCACCCTGAATTGGGCGGGCGACACTGAAGCTTTCTTT. This gives the protein CASTLNWAGDTEAFF. The chain employs TRBV5-1 and TRBJ1-1, with D unresolved. CDR3 length: 15 amino acids. Germline CDR1 is SGHRS and CDR2 is YFSETQ. The V end lost 6 bases, the J end lost 3 bases, and 18 bases lay between the germline ends.

The rearrangement joins TRBV7-2 to TRBJ2-5; 10 nucleotides agree with TRBD1. The germline gives CDR1 SGHTA, CDR2 FQGNSA. The CDR3 contains 16 residues. V lost 4 bases, J lost 5 bases, and 10 bases stayed unmatched. CDR3 region: CASSSYGTGEVETQYF. CDR3 DNA sequence: TGTGCCAGCAGCTCCTATGGGACAGGGGAGGTGGAGACCCAGTACTTC.

The V gene is TRBV10-2, the J gene TRBJ2-3, with TRBD2 matching 9 bases. The CDR3 runs 15 residues. Germline CDR1 WSHSY, CDR2 SAAADI. The J segment lost 4 bases and the V segment lost 6 bases, leaving 8 bases of the junction unmatched. CDR3 DNA sequence: TGCGCCAGCAGCGCTGCGCGGGGGGGCCCAGATACGCAGTATTTT. Amino acid sequence: CASSAARGGPDTQYF.

The chain combines TRBV18 with TRBJ2-7; 7 bases align to TRBD1. There are 16 residues in the CDR3. V shed 5 bases, J shed 2 bases, and the junction held 12 bases outside the gene matches. Per the germline V gene, CDR1 is KGHSH and CDR2 is LQKENI. Here the CDR3 DNA reads TGTGCCAGCTCATCCCTCTTGGGACAGACAACCTACGAGCAGTACTTC. Amino acids: CASSSLLGQTTYEQYF. Full variable domain (missing parts from reference TRBV18 and TRBJ2-7): NAGVMQNPRHLVRRRGQEARLRCSPMKGHSHVYWYRQLPEEGLKFMVYLQKENIIDESGMPKERFSAEFPKEGPSILRIQQVVRGDSAAYFCASSSLLGQTTYEQYFGPGTRLTVT.

The table lists this clone with a count of one. The chain employs TRBV5-6 and TRBJ1-2; D is uncertain. This CDR3 spans 14 amino acids. The germline V gene has CDR1 SGHDT and CDR2 YYEEEE. V was pared by 1 base and J by 5 bases, with 12 bases between. The CDR3 loop reads CASSLPRGPYGYTF. The DNA for the CDR3 is TGTGCCAGCAGCTTGCCCAGAGGCCCTTATGGCTACACCTTC.

A single count supports this clone. The chain has TRBV19 and TRBJ1-5; TRBD1 matches at 8 bases. V was clipped by 1 base and J by 4 bases; unmatched bases: 6. The CDR3 loop spans 16 amino acids. The V gene's germline CDR1 is LNHDA and CDR2 SQIVND (reference sequence). CDR3 nucleotide sequence: TGTGCCAGTAGTATAGGGGGGAACAGGGGGAATCAGCCCCAGCATTTT. This translates into CASSIGGNRGNQPQHF.

The V gene is TRBV5-4, the J gene TRBJ2-1; 8 bases fit TRBD1. CDR1 and CDR2 (germline): SGHNT, YYREEE (reference sequence). J lost 2 bases, V lost 4 bases, and 5 bases had no gene match. The CDR3 spans 15 residues. The CDR3 sequence is CASSLPTGAYNEQFF. The CDR3 nucleotides read TGTGCCAGCAGCCTACCGACAGGGGCCTACAATGAGCAGTTCTTC.

The V gene is TRBV30, the J gene TRBJ1-2; D remains unclear. The V and J ends lost 0 bases and 7 bases respectively, with 12 bases between them. CDR3 size: 13 residues. Looked up from germline, CDR1 is GTSNPN and CDR2 is SVGIG (reference sequence). The DNA for the CDR3 is TGTGCCTGGAGTGTGTTTCTTTCGGGTGGCTACACCTTC. This codes for CAWSVFLSGGYTF.

V usage is TRBV9 and J usage is TRBJ2-3; 7 bases line up with TRBD1. The V gene's germline CDR1 is SGDLS and CDR2 YYNGEE. The ends lost 0 bases at V and 3 bases at J; junction bases unmatched: 10. The CDR3 length is 17 residues. DNA for the CDR3: TGTGCCAGCAGCGTAGCTGTACAGGGGATGAAGACAGATACGCAGTATTTT. The encoded protein is CASSVAVQGMKTDTQYF.

V and J are TRBV11-3 and TRBJ1-5, with TRBD1 as a possible D gene (5 bases). Germline CDR1 is SGHNT and CDR2 is YENEEA. The CDR3 length is 13 residues. V lost 4 bases, J lost 5 bases, and 9 bases lay in between. The CDR3 DNA is TGTGCCAGCAGCTACGGGGGGGATCAGCCCCAGCATTTT. Translated: CASSYGGDQPQHF.

This chain connects TRBV9 to TRBJ2-3; 13 positions agree with TRBD2. The germline CDR1 and CDR2 sequences are SGDLS and YYNGEE. The CDR3 sequence is 18 residues long. The V and J ends lost 7 bases and 1 base, in that order; junction bases with no gene match: 12. DNA for the CDR3: TGTGCCAGCGGAGGCAAGCTTGGACTAGCGGGGGGCACAGATACGCAGTATTTT. This sequence encodes CASGGKLGLAGGTDTQYF.

J is TRBJ2-1 and V is TRBV14, with D possibly TRBD1 on 5 matching bases. The CDR3 spans 13 residues. Trimming cost V 0 bases and J 10 bases, with 10 bases left between them. From germline, CDR1 is SGHDN and CDR2 FVKESK. CDR3 nucleotides: TGTGCCAGCAGCCAAGATAGGAACAGGGAGCAGTTCTTC. Its translation is CASSQDRNREQFF.

The chain joins TRBV7-7 to TRBJ1-5; no firm D call. Germline CDR1 SSHAT, CDR2 FNYEAQ (reference sequence). V shed 4 bases and J shed 2 bases, with 15 bases lying between them. The CDR3 is made up of 16 amino acids. CDR3 in DNA: TGTGCCAGCAGCTCCCCGAGGTTAGTTGGCAATCAGCCCCAGCATTTT. It specifies CASSSPRLVGNQPQHF. The entire variable domain, with the rest obtained from reference TRBV7-7 and TRBJ1-5, is as follows: GAGVSQSPRYKVTKRGQDVTLRCDPISSHATLYWYQQALGQGPEFLTYFNYEAQPDKSGLPSDRFSAERPEGSISTLTIQRTEQRDSAMYRCASSSPRLVGNQPQHFGDGTRLSIL.

The J gene is TRBJ1-2, the V gene TRBV2, with D unclear. CDR1 is SNHLY and CDR2 is FYNNEI in the germline V gene. This CDR3 is 13 amino acids long. The V and J ends lost 8 bases and 8 bases respectively, with 18 bases between them. CDR3: CASAGSISGGYTF. The CDR3 DNA is TGTGCCAGCGCCGGCAGCATATCCGGGGGCTACACCTTC. Full variable domain (outside the CDR3, taken from reference TRBV2 and TRBJ1-2): EPEVTQTPSHQVTQMGQEVILRCVPISNHLYFYWYRQILGQKVEFLVSFYNNEISEKSEIFDDQFSVERPDGSNFTLKIRSTKLEDSAMYFCASAGSISGGYTFGSGTRLTVV.

V is TRBV18 and J is TRBJ2-7; possibly TRBD2 for D (5 bases). CDR3 length: 14 residues. Trimming shortened V by 3 bases and J by 5 bases, and 14 bases separated the two germline ends. Per germline, CDR1 KGHSH and CDR2 LQKENI. The DNA of the CDR3 is TGTGCCAGCTCACCCCCGAGGGCGGTGAACGAGCAGTACTTC. Its translation: CASSPPRAVNEQYF. The complete variable domain, with remaining parts taken from reference TRBV18 and TRBJ2-7, reads NAGVMQNPRHLVRRRGQEARLRCSPMKGHSHVYWYRQLPEEGLKFMVYLQKENIIDESGMPKERFSAEFPKEGPSILRIQQVVRGDSAAYFCASSPPRAVNEQYFGPGTRLTVT.

The chain combines TRBV14 with TRBJ2-2, with D perhaps matching TRBD1 (5 bases). Trimming took off 3 bases at V and 5 bases at J, with 16 bases between the two ends. Per germline, CDR1 SGHDN and CDR2 FVKESK. This CDR3 has 16 residues. DNA of the CDR3: TGTGCCAGCAGCCAGGCGCAGGGTCGGCGGACCGGGGAGCTGTTTTTT. Translated: CASSQAQGRRTGELFF. The variable domain in full, completed from reference TRBV14 and TRBJ2-2, reads EAGVTQFPSHSVIEKGQTVTLRCDPISGHDNLYWYRRVMGKEIKFLLHFVKESKQDESGMPNNRFLAERTGGTYSTLKVQPAELEDSGVYFCASSQAQGRRTGELFFGEGSRLTVL.

The J gene is TRBJ1-6, the V gene TRBV7-9, with D hard to call. Germline loops: CDR1 SEHNR, CDR2 FQNEAQ (reference sequence). Trimming removed 8 bases from V and 9 bases from J, with 32 bases in between. The CDR3 is 19 residues long. In DNA form, the CDR3 reads TGTGCCAGCCTAAACCTTCTGGGAGCGAAGAGTGTTCGAGCTTCACCCCTCCACTTT. It yields the protein CASLNLLGAKSVRASPLHF.

This clone has a single count. The chain couples TRBV27 to TRBJ2-3; a weak D match, TRBD2 (6 bases). The V gene's germline CDR1 is MNHEY and CDR2 SMNVEV (reference sequence). V was pared by 6 bases and J by 5 bases, with 12 bases between. The CDR3 totals 13 residues. The CDR3 coding sequence is TGTGCCAGCAGCCAAAAAGCGGGAGATACGCAGTATTTT. It yields the protein CASSQKAGDTQYF.